These 11 T cell receptor beta chains came from one sample sequenced in a study of blood T cell repertoires in COVID-19 (dated by TCRdb to 2020 to 2022). Libraries came from the immunoSEQ multiplex PCR assay. Entries here come from immuneACCESS through TCRdb and include only in-frame sequences with V and J called. Some clones fail to appear in such tables; in the studies checked, an unresolved V gene covers under half of the shortfall, and the cause of the remainder is unknown. The sample yields a few hundred thousand clones; 75% to 90% were counted once. 6.3% of the sample is held by the ten biggest clonotypes. The sample taken for sequencing was peripheral blood. These receptors all come from a woman aged 50 to 60 with COVID-19, enrolled during active disease.

V gene TRBV6-5 combines with J gene TRBJ2-1; 9 bases align to TRBD2. The CDR3 contains 15 residues. CDR1 and CDR2 (germline): MNHEY, SVGAGI. V shed 6 bases and J 9 bases; nucleotides not matched to a gene: 12. The CDR3 DNA follows: TGTGCCAGCAGCCCGCCTAGCGGGAAGGGGAGTGAGCAGTTCTTC. Protein: CASSPPSGKGSEQFF.

CDR3 DNA sequence: TGTGCCAGTAGTATCAGGACAGGGAAGCAGGACTCTGGAAACACCATATATTTT. This codes for CASSIRTGKQDSGNTIYF. V usage is TRBV19 and J usage is TRBJ1-3, with 8 bases matching TRBD1. This CDR3 comprises 18 residues. Trimming at V came to 3 bases and at J to 0 bases, leaving 10 bases not matched to a gene. Germline V gene data show CDR1 as LNHDA and CDR2 as SQIVND (reference sequence).

The chain joins TRBV7-9 to TRBJ2-7; 12 positions match TRBD2. Germline CDR1 and CDR2: SEHNR and FQNEAQ (reference sequence). V trimming: 3 bases; J trimming: 2 bases; junction bases outside the gene matches: 2. CDR3 length: 15 residues. CDR3 sequence: CASSFLAGGPYEQYF. For the CDR3, the DNA is TGTGCCAGCAGCTTTCTAGCGGGAGGGCCCTACGAGCAGTACTTC.

The chain uses TRBV30 and TRBJ1-2; 9 nucleotides agree with TRBD1. Germline values: CDR1 GTSNPN, CDR2 SVGIG (reference sequence). The CDR3 has 14 amino acids. Trimming removed 0 bases from V and 8 bases from J; junction bases left unmatched: 7. The CDR3 DNA reads TGTGCCTGGAGTGTAGGCGGACAGGGGCGAGGCTACACCTTC. As protein: CAWSVGGQGRGYTF.

The chain recombines TRBV3-1 (or the pseudogene TRBV3-2) with TRBJ2-2, with 9 bases matching TRBD1. V was clipped by 6 bases and J by 5 bases; unmatched bases: 16. CDR1 is LGHDT, CDR2 YNNKEL, per germline (reference sequence). CDR3 length: 18 amino acids. The CDR3 sequence is CASSLQGARFGRTGELFF. The CDR3 nucleotides are TGTGCCAGCAGTCTACAGGGGGCTCGTTTCGGAAGGACCGGGGAGCTGTTTTTT.

The gene calls are TRBV19 and TRBJ2-4; TRBD2 agrees at 7 bases. The germline gives CDR1 LNHDA, CDR2 SQIVND (reference sequence). The CDR3 loop spans 19 amino acids. Trimming at V came to 3 bases and at J to 4 bases, leaving 18 bases not matched to a gene. The CDR3 DNA sequence: TGTGCCAGTAGTATTGCGGACGGGTTGAAGGCGGGAGTAAAAAACATTCAGTACTTC. The encoded protein is CASSIADGLKAGVKNIQYF.

CDR3 sequence reads: CASSLLMYEQYF. The CDR3 region has the DNA TGTGCCAGCAGCTTACTTATGTACGAGCAGTACTTC. The chain has TRBV7-2 and TRBJ2-7, with unresolved D. The V end lost 2 bases, the J end lost 4 bases, and 6 bases lay between the germline ends. CDR3 length: 12 amino acids. In germline, CDR1 is SGHTA, CDR2 FQGNSA.

The rearrangement joins TRBV7-9 to TRBJ1-4; 9 positions match TRBD1. From germline, CDR1 is SEHNR and CDR2 FQNEAQ (reference sequence). V lost 4 bases and J lost 8; bases outside the gene matches: 11. CDR3 length equals 16 residues. This CDR3 is CASSSPGQGLKEKLFF. The DNA of the CDR3 is TGTGCCAGCAGCTCCCCGGGACAGGGTTTAAAGGAAAAACTGTTTTTT.

V and J are TRBV7-6 and TRBJ1-4; D is uncertain. The CDR3 spans 14 residues. Germline V CDR1 and CDR2: SGHVS, FNYEAQ. V was clipped by 2 bases and J by 8 bases, with 12 bases between them. The chain's CDR3 is CASSLSQAWEKLFF. The CDR3 coding sequence is TGTGCCAGCAGCTTATCTCAGGCATGGGAAAAACTGTTTTTT.

The J gene is TRBJ2-1, the V gene TRBV7-9, with a possible D match to TRBD1 (6 bases). This CDR3 has 16 amino acids. V lost 8 bases to trimming and J lost 0 bases, with 17 bases between them. In germline, CDR1 is SEHNR, CDR2 FQNEAQ (reference sequence). In DNA form, the CDR3 reads TGTGCCAGCCCGAGTCACAGGGTCCGCTCCTACAATGAGCAGTTCTTC. Its translation: CASPSHRVRSYNEQFF.

The chain joins TRBV18 to TRBJ2-7, with 9 bases aligning to TRBD2. The CDR3 is made up of 15 amino acids. In germline, CDR1 is KGHSH, CDR2 LQKENI. J lost 2 bases, V lost 3 bases, and 5 bases had no gene match. This chain's CDR3 is CASSPGSGSPYEQYF. The DNA of the CDR3 is TGTGCCAGCTCACCCGGTAGCGGGAGTCCCTACGAGCAGTACTTC.